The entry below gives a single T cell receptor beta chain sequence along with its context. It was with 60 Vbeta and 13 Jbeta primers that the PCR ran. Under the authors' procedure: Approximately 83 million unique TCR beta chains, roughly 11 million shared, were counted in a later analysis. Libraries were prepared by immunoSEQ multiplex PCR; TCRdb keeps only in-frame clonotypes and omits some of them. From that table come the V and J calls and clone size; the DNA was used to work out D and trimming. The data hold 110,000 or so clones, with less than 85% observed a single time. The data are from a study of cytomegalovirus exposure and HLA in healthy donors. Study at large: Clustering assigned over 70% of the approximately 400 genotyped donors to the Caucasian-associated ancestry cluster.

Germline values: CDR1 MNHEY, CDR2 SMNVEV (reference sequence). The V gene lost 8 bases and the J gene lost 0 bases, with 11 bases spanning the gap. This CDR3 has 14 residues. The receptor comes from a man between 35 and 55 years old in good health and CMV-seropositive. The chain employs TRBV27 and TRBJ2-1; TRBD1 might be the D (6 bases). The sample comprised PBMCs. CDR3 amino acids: CASRRGSSYNEQFF. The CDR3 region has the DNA TGTGCCAGCCGTAGGGGGAGCTCCTACAATGAGCAGTTCTTC.